Below, 13 T cell receptor beta chains from the same sample are listed, as sequenced in a study of blood T cell repertoires in COVID-19. Sequenced by immunoSEQ multiplex PCR; TCRdb stores in-frame clones only, minus some. In the table there are about 270,000 clones, 89% of which are singletons. Sequenced sample: PBMCs or T cells enriched from blood (not recorded which). The source is a woman aged 60-70 years who had recovered from COVID-19.

There are a few counts of this clone. The rearrangement joins TRBV5-1 to TRBJ2-1, with TRBD2 as a possible D gene (6 bases). This CDR3 has 16 residues. With 0 bases removed from V and 1 base from J, the gap between germline ends came to 11 bases. Germline V gene data show CDR1 as SGHRS and CDR2 as YFSETQ. The CDR3 loop reads CASSLAVAGSYNEQFF. CDR3 nucleotide sequence: TGCGCCAGCAGCTTGGCCGTGGCGGGGTCCTACAATGAGCAGTTCTTC.

The rearrangement joins TRBV7-9 to TRBJ2-2; D gene unclear. Germline CDR1 SEHNR, CDR2 FQNEAQ (reference sequence). Trimming cost V 6 bases and J 7 bases, with 12 bases left between them. The CDR3 loop spans 13 amino acids. CDR3: CASRGTWIGELFF. The CDR3 DNA is TGTGCCAGCAGGGGCACTTGGATCGGGGAGCTGTTTTTT.

The table lists this clone with a count of one. The chain is built from TRBV4-2 and TRBJ1-5; no reliable D call. The CDR3 loop spans 15 amino acids. Per the germline V gene, CDR1 is LGHNA and CDR2 is YNFKEQ. Trimming left V 0 bases short and J 9 bases short, with 15 bases between. CDR3: CASSQDLGGLRPQHF. Here the CDR3 DNA reads TGTGCCAGCAGCCAAGATTTGGGAGGTTTGCGGCCCCAGCATTTT.

In DNA, the CDR3 is TGTGCCAGTACCTACGCAGGGGGCGATCAGCCCCAGCATTTT. It codes for CASTYAGGDQPQHF. The gene calls are TRBV19 and TRBJ1-5; 8 bases are shared with TRBD1. CDR3 length equals 14 residues. Germline-derived CDR1 and CDR2 are LNHDA and SQIVND (reference sequence). With V trimmed by 7 bases and J by 5 bases, 7 bases remained unmatched.

This clone was picked up a small number of times. CDR3 protein: CASSKGNQPQHF. In DNA, the CDR3 is TGTGCCAGCAGTAAGGGGAATCAGCCCCAGCATTTT. This chain joins TRBV7-8 and TRBJ1-5; D perhaps matches TRBD1 (5 bases). Germline V gene sequence: CDR1 SGHVS, CDR2 FQNEAQ. Between the trimmed V and J ends, which lost 6 bases and 4 bases, there was a span of 7 bases. This CDR3 is built from 12 residues.

The rearrangement uses TRBV28 and TRBJ1-3; maybe TRBD1 (6 bases). Trimming stripped 2 bases from V and 6 bases from J, with 14 bases between. Germline-derived CDR1 and CDR2 are MDHEN and SYDVKM. The CDR3 has 15 residues. The CDR3 DNA reads TGTGCCAGCAGTTTACGTCGTGGGGGCGAAAACACCATATATTTT. This sequence encodes CASSLRRGGENTIYF.

The sample holds a few counts of this clone. The rearrangement links TRBV24-1 to TRBJ1-1, with a possible D match to TRBD1 (6 bases). Per germline, CDR1 KGHDR and CDR2 SFDVKD. Trimming pared 6 bases from V and 1 base from J, leaving 11 bases between. The CDR3 extends over 14 amino acids. The CDR3 nucleotides read TGTGCCACCAGTAGGAGGGGGGGGAACACTGAAGCTTTCTTT. This translates into CATSRRGGNTEAFF.

A single count supports this clone. The chain joins TRBV27 to TRBJ2-7; 7 nucleotides align to TRBD1. Germline V gene sequence: CDR1 MNHEY, CDR2 SMNVEV (reference sequence). V lost 5 bases, J lost 3 bases, and 10 bases stayed unmatched. This CDR3 has 15 amino acids. CDR3 in DNA: TGTGCCAGCAGTCCGACTGGACAGGCCAACTACGAGCAGTACTTC. Translated, it gives CASSPTGQANYEQYF.

The gene calls are TRBV11-1 and TRBJ1-5; 10 bases match TRBD1. Germline V gives CDR1 SGHAT, CDR2 FQDESV (reference sequence). With V trimmed by 5 bases and J by 4 bases, 5 bases remained unmatched. The CDR3 loop spans 15 amino acids. Here the CDR3 DNA reads TGTGCCAGCAGCCAGGGACAGGGGAGGAATCAGCCCCAGCATTTT. It codes for CASSQGQGRNQPQHF.

This chain joins TRBV18 and TRBJ1-5; 10 bases align to TRBD1. The CDR3 contains 13 residues. With V trimmed by 8 bases and J by 6 bases, 4 bases remained unmatched. Germline V CDR1 and CDR2: KGHSH, LQKENI. Here the CDR3 DNA reads TGTGCCAGCCAGACAGGGGGCGGTCAGCCCCAGCATTTT. It specifies CASQTGGGQPQHF. The full variable domain, rest sourced from reference TRBV18 and TRBJ1-5, is NAGVMQNPRHLVRRRGQEARLRCSPMKGHSHVYWYRQLPEEGLKFMVYLQKENIIDESGMPKERFSAEFPKEGPSILRIQQVVRGDSAAYFCASQTGGGQPQHFGDGTRLSIL.

This rearrangement joins TRBV6-5 to TRBJ2-1; a possible D gene is TRBD2 (6 bases). The CDR3 runs to 14 residues. The V gene's germline CDR1 is MNHEY and CDR2 SVGAGI. Trimming pared 4 bases from V and 4 bases from J, leaving 11 bases between. As DNA, the CDR3 is TGTGCCAGCAGTTCGGGACTCTTATACAATGAGCAGTTCTTC. Residues: CASSSGLLYNEQFF.

The gene calls are TRBV21-1 and TRBJ1-5; the DNA was not used to check the table's D call, TRBD1. TRBV21-1 constitutes a pseudogene. The CDR3 runs to 13 residues. CDR3 in DNA: TGTGCCAGCACCGGACATCTAAGGGAGCCCCAGCATTTT. Translating gives CASTGHLREPQHF.

This rearrangement joins TRBV7-9 to TRBJ1-1, with no clear D. The germline V and J ends were trimmed by 4 bases and 0 bases, with 6 bases remaining between them. The CDR3 sequence is 13 residues long. The V gene's germline CDR1 is SEHNR and CDR2 FQNEAQ (reference sequence). DNA for the CDR3: TGTGCCAGCAGCTGGGAGCTGAACACTGAAGCTTTCTTT. As protein: CASSWELNTEAFF.